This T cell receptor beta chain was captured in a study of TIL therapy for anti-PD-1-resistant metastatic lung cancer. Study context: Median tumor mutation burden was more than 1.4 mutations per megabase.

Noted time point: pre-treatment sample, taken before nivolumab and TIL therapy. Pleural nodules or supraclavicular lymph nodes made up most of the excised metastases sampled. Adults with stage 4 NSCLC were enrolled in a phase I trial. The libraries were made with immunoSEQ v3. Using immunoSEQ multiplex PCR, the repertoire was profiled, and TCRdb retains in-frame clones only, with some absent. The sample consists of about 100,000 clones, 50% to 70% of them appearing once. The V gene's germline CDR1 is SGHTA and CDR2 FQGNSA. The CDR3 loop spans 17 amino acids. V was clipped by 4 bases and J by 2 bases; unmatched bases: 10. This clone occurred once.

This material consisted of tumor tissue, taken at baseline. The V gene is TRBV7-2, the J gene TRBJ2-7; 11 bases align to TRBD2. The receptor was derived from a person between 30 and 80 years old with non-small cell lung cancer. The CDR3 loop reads CASSSRAGLAVTYEQYF. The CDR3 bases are TGTGCCAGCAGCTCAAGGGCGGGACTAGCGGTGACCTACGAGCAGTACTTC. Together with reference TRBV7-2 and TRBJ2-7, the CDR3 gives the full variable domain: GAGVSQSPSNKVTEKGKDVELRCDPISGHTALYWYRQSLGQGLEFLIYFQGNSAPDKSGLPSDRFSAERTGGSVSTLTIQRTQQEDSAVYLCASSSRAGLAVTYEQYFGPGTRLTVT.